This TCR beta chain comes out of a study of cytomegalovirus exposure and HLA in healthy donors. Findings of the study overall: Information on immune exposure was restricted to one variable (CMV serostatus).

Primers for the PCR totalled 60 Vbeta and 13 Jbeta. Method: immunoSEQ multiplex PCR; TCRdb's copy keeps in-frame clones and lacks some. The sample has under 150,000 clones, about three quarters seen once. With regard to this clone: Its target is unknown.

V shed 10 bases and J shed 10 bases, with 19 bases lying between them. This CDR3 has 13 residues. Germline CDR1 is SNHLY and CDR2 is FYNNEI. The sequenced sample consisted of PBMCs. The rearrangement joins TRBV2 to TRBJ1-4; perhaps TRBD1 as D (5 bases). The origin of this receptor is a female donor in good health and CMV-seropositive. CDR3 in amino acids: CANSGDGGRKLFF. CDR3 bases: TGTGCCAACTCCGGGGACGGAGGGAGAAAACTGTTTTTT.